This TCR beta chain was identified during a study of blood T cells in healthy people across ages. Findings and limits, study-wide: TCR beta diversity correlated strongly with naive T cell percentage.

The CDR3 is 15 amino acids. Germline values: CDR1 SQVTM, CDR2 ANQGSEA. V lost 3 bases and J lost 1; bases outside the gene matches: 9. Primed by a sample-barcoded 5' primer and a J-beta primer mix, a second PCR proceeded for about 6 to 12 cycles. One entry per CDR3 protein, called by TCRdb with MiXCR from the 5' RACE reads. Found here are 1 million or so distinct CDR3 sequences, under 45% of them singletons; the top ten hold approximately 17%. Per sample, extraction of total RNA gave at least 6 micrograms in every case. On this clonotype: The antigen is not known.

The sample consisted of blood. This sequence originates from a woman aged 60-70 years in good health. The rearrangement uses TRBV29-1 and TRBJ2-7; 7 bases map to TRBD1. CDR3 protein: CSVERGPGQSYEQYF. The CDR3 region has the DNA TGCAGCGTTGAGAGGGGACCGGGACAGTCCTACGAGCAGTACTTC.